Listed below are T cell receptor beta chains from one sample, sequenced in a study of T cell responses to AZD1222 COVID-19 vaccine. The table came from immunoSEQ multiplex PCR; TCRdb's copy has only in-frame clones and leaves some out. The table shows approximately 130,000 clones, with 85% to 90% occurring only once. The sequencing here drew on peripheral blood, taken on day 0 of AZD1222 vaccination. The receptors come from an adult in good health. The CDR3 runs from the conserved cysteine through the conserved F or W. A D gene is named only where the DNA matches it firmly. Some rows have no size entry. The others give once, few or many, or a class for an expanded clone.

TRBV14,TRBJ1-1,.,.,TGTGCCAGCAGCCAACTAGACGTCCTCACTGAAGCTTTCTTT,CASSQLDVLTEAFF
TRBV29-1,TRBJ1-2,.,.,TGCAGCACCTCCGACGGCTATGGCTACACCTTC,CSTSDGYGYTF
TRBV9,TRBJ2-3,.,.,TGTGCCAGCAGCGGAGGGTGGGGGGCCACAGATACGCAGTATTTT,CASSGGWGATDTQYF
TRBV5-6,TRBJ2-5,.,.,TGTGCCAGCAGTTATTTAGCGGTAGGAGGGCAGGAGACCCAGTACTTC,CASSYLAVGGQETQYF
TRBV6-4,TRBJ1-1,TRBD1,.,TGTGCCAGCAGTCTAGAACAGGGGCGCGGCACTGAAGCTTTCTTT,CASSLEQGRGTEAFF
TRBV7-8,TRBJ2-7,TRBD1,.,TGTGCCAGCAGCCGGGACAGCTCCTACGAGCAGTACTTC,CASSRDSSYEQYF
TRBV6-5,TRBJ2-2,.,.,TGTGCCAGCAGGGCCGGACAGAACACCGGGGAGCTGTTTTTT,CASRAGQNTGELFF
TRBV2,TRBJ1-2,.,.,TGTGCCAGCAAGGTGGGAGCGGGGGGCTACACCTTC,CASKVGAGGYTF
TRBV30,TRBJ2-2,.,.,TGTGCCTGGAGTGTAAGTTTGGCCGGGGAGCTGTTTTTT,CAWSVSLAGELFF
TRBV10-3,TRBJ2-7,TRBD1,.,TGTGCCATCAGGCGTGTGGGACAGGGTGAAGAGCAGTACTTC,CAIRRVGQGEEQYF
TRBV5-1,TRBJ2-5,.,.,TGCGCCAGCAGCTTGGTTCGCGGAGCGGGAGAGACCCAGTACTTC,CASSLVRGAGETQYF
TRBV6-5,TRBJ1-2,.,.,TGTGCCAGCAGTAGAAATGGGGACTATGGCTACACCTTC,CASSRNGDYGYTF
TRBV6-6,TRBJ1-2,.,.,TGTGCCAGCAGTTACTCAAAGGCAGGGGACGAAGGCTACACCTTC,CASSYSKAGDEGYTF
TRBV2,TRBJ2-3,.,once,TGTGCCAGCAGTCTACAGGGATCTTCGTCAGATACGCAGTATTTT,CASSLQGSSSDTQYF
TRBV7-2,TRBJ1-1,.,.,TGTGCCAGCAGCTTAGCTGGAGGGGCATCTCACACTGAAGCTTTCTTT,CASSLAGGASHTEAFF
TRBV6-1,TRBJ2-1,.,.,TGTGCCAGCAGTGAAGCGGGACACCTTACCCCCTACAATGAGCAGTTCTTC,CASSEAGHLTPYNEQFF
TRBV30,TRBJ1-1,TRBD1,.,TGTGCCTGGAAAACTTTGACAGGGCTGAACACTGAAGCTTTCTTT,CAWKTLTGLNTEAFF